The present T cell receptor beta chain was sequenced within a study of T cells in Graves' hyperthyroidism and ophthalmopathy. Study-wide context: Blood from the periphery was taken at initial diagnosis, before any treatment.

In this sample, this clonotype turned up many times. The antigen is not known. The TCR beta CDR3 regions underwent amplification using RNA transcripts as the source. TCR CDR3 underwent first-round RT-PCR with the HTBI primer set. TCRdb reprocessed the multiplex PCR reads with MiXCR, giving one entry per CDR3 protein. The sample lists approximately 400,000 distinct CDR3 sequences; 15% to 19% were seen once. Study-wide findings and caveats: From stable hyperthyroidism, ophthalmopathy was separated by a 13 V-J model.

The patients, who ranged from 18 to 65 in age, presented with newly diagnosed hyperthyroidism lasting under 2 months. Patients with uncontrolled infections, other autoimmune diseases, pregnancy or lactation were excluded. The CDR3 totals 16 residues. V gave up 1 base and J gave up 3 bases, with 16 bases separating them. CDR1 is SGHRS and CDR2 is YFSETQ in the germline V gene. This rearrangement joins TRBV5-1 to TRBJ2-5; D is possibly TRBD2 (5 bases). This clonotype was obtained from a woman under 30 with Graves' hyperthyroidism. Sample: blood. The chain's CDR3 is CASSLFSEGSEETQYF. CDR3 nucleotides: TGCGCCAGCAGCTTGTTTAGCGAGGGATCGGAAGAGACCCAGTACTTC.